These T cell receptor beta chains were read from a single sample in a study of T cells in Graves' hyperthyroidism and ophthalmopathy. TCRdb re-called the multiplex PCR reads through MiXCR, storing one row per CDR3 protein. The table includes about half a million distinct CDR3 sequences, roughly a quarter detected once. Sample: blood. All receptors derive from a woman aged 25 to 39 with Graves' ophthalmopathy. The CDR3 runs from the conserved cysteine through the conserved F or W. A D gene is named only where the DNA matches it firmly. Rows may omit the clone size; those that give it use once, few, many or a size class.

V: TRBV15
size: many
D: -
J: TRBJ1-2
CDR3: CAAAPGLFNYGYTF
DNA: TGTGCCGCCGCACCGGGACTCTTCAACTATGGCTACACCTTC

V: TRBV6-2/TRBV6-3
size: many
D: -
J: TRBJ2-5
CDR3: CASSYRSELGQETQYF
DNA: TGTGCCAGCAGTTACAGGTCTGAACTAGGGCAAGAGACCCAGTACTTC

V: TRBV20-1
size: once
D: -
J: TRBJ2-5
CDR3: CSASAEASLETQYF
DNA: TGCAGTGCTAGTGCCGAGGCTAGCTTGGAGACCCAGTACTTC

V: TRBV18
size: -
D: -
J: TRBJ2-5
CDR3: CASSPEAWETQYF
DNA: TGTGCCAGCTCACCCGAGGCTTGGGAGACCCAGTACTTC

V: TRBV11-2
size: -
D: -
J: TRBJ1-6
CDR3: CASSLLGGRDNSPLHF
DNA: TGTGCCAGCAGCTTGCTTGGGGGACGAGATAATTCACCCCTCCACTTT

V: TRBV3-1
size: -
D: TRBD1
J: TRBJ1-1
CDR3: CASSRRTGVNFETEAFF
DNA: TGTGCCAGCAGCCGTCGGACAGGGGTTAATTTTGAGACTGAAGCTTTCTTT

V: TRBV7-3
size: many
D: TRBD1
J: TRBJ1-1
CDR3: CASSPHTQGPNTEAFF
DNA: TGTGCCAGCAGCCCCCACACACAGGGGCCGAACACTGAAGCTTTCTTT

V: TRBV20-1
size: many
D: -
J: TRBJ2-4
CDR3: CSARVRREAKNIQYF
DNA: TGCAGTGCTAGAGTTCGCAGGGAAGCCAAAAACATTCAGTACTTC

V: TRBV6-5
size: many
D: -
J: TRBJ2-5
CDR3: CASSYGQGGQETQYF
DNA: TGTGCCAGCAGTTACGGCCAGGGGGGGCAAGAGACCCAGTACTTC

V: TRBV9
size: many
D: TRBD1
J: TRBJ1-2
CDR3: CASSVAGQGPSSYGYTF
DNA: TGTGCCAGCAGCGTAGCAGGACAGGGCCCATCAAGCTATGGCTACACCTTC

V: TRBV18
size: many
D: -
J: TRBJ1-1
CDR3: CASSPRVVAEAFF
DNA: TGTGCCAGCTCGCCGCGCGTCGTGGCTGAAGCTTTCTTT

V: TRBV12-3/TRBV12-4
size: -
D: -
J: TRBJ1-1
CDR3: CASILGAVNTEAFF
DNA: TGTGCCAGCATCCTCGGGGCGGTGAACACTGAAGCTTTCTTT

V: TRBV2
size: many
D: -
J: TRBJ1-3
CDR3: CASSTRGFSGNTIYF
DNA: TGTGCCAGCAGTACTCGGGGTTTCTCTGGAAACACCATATATTTT

V: TRBV15
size: many
D: -
J: TRBJ1-2
CDR3: CATSSVPLRGSNGYTF
DNA: TGTGCCACCAGCAGTGTTCCCCTGAGAGGGAGCAATGGCTACACCTTC

V: TRBV19
size: many
D: TRBD1
J: TRBJ1-1
CDR3: CASSTQGNTEALF
DNA: TGTGCCAGTAGTACACAGGGGAACACTGAAGCTCTCTTT

V: TRBV19
size: few
D: -
J: TRBJ1-6
CDR3: CASADIPESPLHF
DNA: TGTGCCAGTGCCGACATACCGGAGTCACCCCTCCACTTT

V: TRBV6-1
size: many
D: TRBD1
J: TRBJ1-5
CDR3: CASSGTAYSNQPQHF
DNA: TGTGCCAGCTCCGGGACAGCTTATAGCAATCAGCCCCAGCATTTT

V: TRBV20-1
size: many
D: TRBD2
J: TRBJ2-7
CDR3: CSADYRLASLYEQYF
DNA: TGCAGTGCGGACTACCGACTAGCATCCCTCTACGAGCAGTACTTC

V: TRBV11-2
size: -
D: -
J: TRBJ2-5
CDR3: CASSLNRHSYQETQYF
DNA: TGTGCCAGCAGCCTAAACAGGCACTCGTACCAAGAGACCCAGTACTTC

V: TRBV5-1
size: few
D: -
J: TRBJ2-3
CDR3: CASSSKEGVDTQYF
DNA: TGCGCCAGCAGCTCGAAGGAAGGGGTAGATACGCAGTATTTT

V: TRBV15
size: -
D: TRBD1
J: TRBJ1-3
CDR3: CATSRQTGVSGNTIYF
DNA: TGTGCCACCAGCAGACAGACAGGGGTCTCTGGAAACACCATATATTTT

V: TRBV12-3/TRBV12-4
size: many
D: TRBD1
J: TRBJ1-5
CDR3: CASSLSGQGYQPQHF
DNA: TGTGCCAGCAGTTTATCGGGACAGGGTTACCAGCCCCAGCATTTT

V: TRBV7-2
size: many
D: TRBD2
J: TRBJ2-5
CDR3: CASMKGSGGGETQYF
DNA: TGTGCCAGCATGAAGGGTAGCGGGGGTGGAGAGACCCAGTACTTC

V: TRBV6-1
size: many
D: -
J: TRBJ1-1
CDR3: CASRAGTRFEAFF
DNA: TGTGCCAGCAGAGCCGGGACACGATTTGAAGCTTTCTTT

V: TRBV18
size: few
D: TRBD1
J: TRBJ1-1
CDR3: CASSPGQGETEAFF
DNA: TGTGCCAGCTCACCAGGACAGGGGGAAACTGAAGCTTTCTTT

V: TRBV7-2
size: many
D: -
J: TRBJ2-7
CDR3: CASSLVIDSYEQYF
DNA: TGTGCCAGCAGCTTAGTGATCGACTCCTACGAGCAGTACTTC

V: TRBV28
size: many
D: -
J: TRBJ2-7
CDR3: CASSWTDQRNEQYF
DNA: TGTGCCAGCAGTTGGACAGACCAACGGAACGAGCAGTACTTC

V: TRBV6-1
size: many
D: -
J: TRBJ1-1
CDR3: CASSEEPPKKAFF
DNA: TGTGCCAGCAGTGAAGAACCCCCTAAGAAGGCTTTCTTT

V: TRBV20-1
size: many
D: -
J: TRBJ1-1
CDR3: CSARDLDRNTEAFF
DNA: TGCAGTGCTAGAGATTTGGACAGGAACACTGAAGCTTTCTTT

V: TRBV20-1
size: many
D: -
J: TRBJ1-2
CDR3: CSARLQDNGYTF
DNA: TGCAGTGCTAGGCTGCAGGACAATGGCTACACCTTC

V: TRBV9
size: few
D: TRBD2
J: TRBJ2-7
CDR3: CASSVMGLAGDEQYF
DNA: TGTGCCAGCAGCGTTATGGGACTAGCGGGAGACGAGCAGTACTTC

V: TRBV7-2
size: many
D: -
J: TRBJ1-2
CDR3: CASSSGSRAYGYTF
DNA: TGTGCCAGCAGCTCTGGGTCACGGGCCTATGGCTACACCTTC

V: TRBV19
size: few
D: -
J: TRBJ2-7
CDR3: CASSTRDGTYEQYF
DNA: TGTGCCAGTAGTACCCGGGACGGCACCTACGAGCAGTACTTC

V: TRBV12-3/TRBV12-4
size: many
D: -
J: TRBJ1-2
CDR3: CASSLFDYGYTF
DNA: TGTGCCAGCAGTCTCTTTGACTATGGCTACACCTTC

V: TRBV7-3
size: -
D: -
J: TRBJ2-7
CDR3: CASSLNSGYEQYF
DNA: TGTGCCAGCAGCCTAAACTCCGGTTACGAGCAGTACTTC

V: TRBV5-1
size: many
D: TRBD2
J: TRBJ2-2
CDR3: CASCPGGVDTGELFF
DNA: TGCGCCAGCTGTCCGGGGGGAGTTGACACCGGGGAGCTGTTTTTT

V: TRBV2
size: few
D: -
J: TRBJ1-1
CDR3: CASISGTLMDTEAFF
DNA: TGTGCCAGCATTTCCGGGACATTGATGGACACTGAAGCTTTCTTT

V: TRBV12-3/TRBV12-4
size: many
D: -
J: TRBJ1-1
CDR3: CASSPVRGSNTEAFF
DNA: TGTGCCAGCAGTCCGGTTAGGGGATCGAACACTGAAGCTTTCTTT

V: TRBV2
size: many
D: -
J: TRBJ1-2
CDR3: CASSEDGQLPYGYTF
DNA: TGTGCCAGCAGTGAAGACGGTCAGCTACCCTATGGCTACACCTTC

V: TRBV14
size: few
D: -
J: TRBJ2-2
CDR3: CASSRNRATGELCF
DNA: TGTGCCAGCAGCCGAAACAGGGCTACCGGGGAGCTGTGTTTT

V: TRBV12-3/TRBV12-4
size: -
D: TRBD1
J: TRBJ2-6
CDR3: CASTQGDMAGANVLTF
DNA: TGTGCCAGTACGCAGGGGGACATGGCTGGGGCCAACGTCCTGACTTTC

V: TRBV19
size: -
D: -
J: TRBJ2-2
CDR3: CASSIGGNTGELFF
DNA: TGTGCCAGTAGTATCGGGGGGAACACCGGGGAGCTGTTTTTT

V: TRBV24-1
size: many
D: -
J: TRBJ2-2
CDR3: CATSDLAGELFF
DNA: TGTGCCACCAGTGATTTGGCCGGGGAGCTGTTTTTT